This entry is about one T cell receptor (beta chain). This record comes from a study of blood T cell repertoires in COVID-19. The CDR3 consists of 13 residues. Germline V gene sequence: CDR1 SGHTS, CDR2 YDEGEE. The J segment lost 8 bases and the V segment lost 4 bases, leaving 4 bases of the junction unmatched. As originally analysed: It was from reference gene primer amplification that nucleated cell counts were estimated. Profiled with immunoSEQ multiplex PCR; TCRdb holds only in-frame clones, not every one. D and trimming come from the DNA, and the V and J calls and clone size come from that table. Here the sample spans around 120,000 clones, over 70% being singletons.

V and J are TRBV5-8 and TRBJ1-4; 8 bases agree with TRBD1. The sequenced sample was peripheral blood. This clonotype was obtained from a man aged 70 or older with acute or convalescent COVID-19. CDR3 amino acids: CASSRNRGEKLFF. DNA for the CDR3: TGTGCCAGCAGCAGGAACAGGGGGGAAAAACTGTTTTTT.